The 20 T cell receptor beta chains presented below share a single source sample, sequenced in a study of blood T cells in healthy people across ages. A second PCR, run for about 7 to 11 cycles, used a sample-barcoded 5' primer plus a J-beta primer mix. TCRdb re-called the 5' RACE reads through MiXCR, storing one row per CDR3 protein. Of about 930,000 distinct CDR3 sequences detected, roughly 29% appear once; the ten largest clones hold roughly 10%. The same sample was also studied in work on T cells of mothers and their children.

The sequenced material came from blood. These receptors all stem from a middle-aged woman in good health.

V is TRBV7-2 and J is TRBJ1-2; 12 bases fit TRBD1. Germline values: CDR1 SGHTA, CDR2 FQGNSA. This CDR3 comprises 17 residues. Trimming removed 1 base from V and 4 bases from J; junction bases left unmatched: 7. CDR3 DNA: TGTGCCAGCAGCTTAGTGGGACAGGGGGCGGATGGCTATGGCTACACCTTC. This translates into CASSLVGQGADGYGYTF.

The gene calls are TRBV24-1 and TRBJ2-1; D gene unclear. Per the germline V gene, CDR1 is KGHDR and CDR2 is SFDVKD. The CDR3 is 13 residues long. V was clipped by 0 bases and J by 10 bases, with 9 bases between them. CDR3 DNA: TGTGCCACCAGTGATTTGGGACCGCCGGAGCAGTTCTTC. Amino acid sequence: CATSDLGPPEQFF.

A word on this clonotype: Being one base from a much bigger clone, this may be a read error. The gene calls are TRBV6-1 and TRBJ1-4, with 12 bases that match TRBD1. The length of the CDR3 is 15 residues. CDR1 MNHNS and CDR2 SASEGT come from the germline V gene. CDR3 residues: CANSEGTGGFEKLFF. Here the CDR3 DNA reads TGTGCCAACAGTGAAGGGACAGGGGGCTTTGAAAAACTGTTTTTT.

The CDR3 DNA reads TGTGCCAGCAGTGAGACAGGGACGCAGCCCCAGCATTTT. Its translation is CASSETGTQPQHF. The chain recombines TRBV28 with TRBJ1-5; 7 nucleotides agree with TRBD1. From germline, CDR1 is MDHEN and CDR2 SYDVKM. The CDR3 covers 13 residues. The V gene end was trimmed by 5 bases and the J gene end by 7 bases; junction bases not matched to a gene: 5. Based on the CDR3 plus reference TRBV28 and TRBJ1-5, the full variable domain is DVKVTQSSRYLVKRTGEKVFLECVQDMDHENMFWYRQDPGLGLRLIYFSYDVKMKEKGDIPEGYSVSREKKERFSLILESASTNQTSMYLCASSETGTQPQHFGDGTRLSIL.

This clonotype was detected many times. The V and J genes are TRBV28 and TRBJ2-7; 8 bases agree with TRBD1. The CDR3 is 14 residues long. Germline values: CDR1 MDHEN, CDR2 SYDVKM. V dropped 6 bases and J dropped 1; count of bases not matched to a gene: 5. The CDR3 region has the DNA TGTGCCAGCAGCAAAGGACAGGGATCCTACGAGCAGTACTTC. It translates to CASSKGQGSYEQYF. The full variable domain, in which reference TRBV28 and TRBJ2-7 provide the parts outside the CDR3, is DVKVTQSSRYLVKRTGEKVFLECVQDMDHENMFWYRQDPGLGLRLIYFSYDVKMKEKGDIPEGYSVSREKKERFSLILESASTNQTSMYLCASSKGQGSYEQYFGPGTRLTVT.

This clonotype was recorded many times. The CDR3 DNA reads TGTGCCAGCAAACTAGCCCACACAGATACGCAGTATTTT. Amino acids: CASKLAHTDTQYF. V and J are TRBV7-2 and TRBJ2-3; possible D gene TRBD2, 6 bases. V was cut by 7 bases and J by 2 bases, with 10 bases left in between. The CDR3 has 13 amino acids. CDR1 and CDR2 (germline): SGHTA, FQGNSA.

This clonotype was recorded a few times. The chain employs TRBV6-6 and TRBJ1-5, with D possibly being TRBD1 (5 bases). Germline V gene sequence: CDR1 MNHNY, CDR2 SVGAGI (reference sequence). CDR3 length: 11 residues. CDR3 amino acids: CAGGEVQPQHF. The CDR3 nucleotides are TGTGCGGGGGGGGAGGTTCAGCCCCAGCATTTT.

To note about this clonotype: It may be a read error: a sequence one base away is much more abundant. The gene calls are TRBV2 and TRBJ2-7, with D possibly being TRBD1 (5 bases). CDR1 and CDR2 from the germline V gene are SNHLY and FYNNEI. The CDR3 extends over 14 amino acids. Deletions cut 7 bases from V and 4 bases from J, with 17 bases between. The CDR3 sequence is CASILNQGSYEQYF. The DNA of the CDR3 is TGTGCCAGCATTCTAAATCAGGGATCGTACGAGCAGTACTTC.

In the case of this clonotype: The junction does not match germline at one end; this may be a read error. The chain links TRBV10-3 to TRBJ2-3, with 8 bases aligning to TRBD1. Per germline, CDR1 ENHRY and CDR2 SYGVKD. The length of the CDR3 is 14 residues. CDR3: CATSGTGHPDTQYF. The CDR3 bases are TGTGCCACCAGTGGGACAGGCCACCCAGATACGCAGTATTTT.

This clonotype was seen more than once but under ten times. The chain recombines TRBV6-2 or TRBV6-3 with TRBJ2-1; 8 bases align to TRBD2. This CDR3 is 14 amino acids long. Germline V gives CDR1 MNHEY, CDR2 SVGEGT. The trim removed 10 bases at V and 6 bases at J, leaving 11 bases unmatched. CDR3 nucleotide sequence: TGTGCCACCAGATCGGGGGGGGGTATCAATGAGCAGTTCTTC. This gives the protein CATRSGGGINEQFF.

This clonotype was seen a handful of times. The genes are TRBV7-3 and TRBJ2-3; no reliable D call. This CDR3 contains 15 residues. Trimming left V 5 bases short and J 5 bases short, with 17 bases between. CDR1 is SGHTA and CDR2 is FQGTGA in the germline V gene. Here the CDR3 reads CASSPSLDLIDTQYF. The CDR3 bases are TGTGCCAGCAGCCCCTCTCTCGATTTGATAGATACGCAGTATTTT.

This clonotype was recorded only once. The chain carries TRBV5-4 and TRBJ1-1, with D tentatively TRBD1 (6 bases). Germline loops: CDR1 SGHNT, CDR2 YYREEE (reference sequence). The CDR3 is 14 residues long. Deletions cut 2 bases from V and 3 bases from J, with 11 bases between. The CDR3 DNA reads TGTGCCAGCAGCTTCAGGGCAGGGGACACTGAAGCTTTCTTT. As protein: CASSFRAGDTEAFF.

This clonotype was observed at least ten times. The gene calls are TRBV29-1 and TRBJ2-7; D may be TRBD1 or TRBD2 (5 bases each). Germline CDR1 is SQVTM and CDR2 is ANQGSEA. The CDR3 contains 14 residues. Trimming removed 6 bases from V and 4 bases from J, with 19 bases in between. CDR3 amino acids: CSVVPRDHGYEQYF. The CDR3 nucleotides read TGCAGCGTGGTTCCCAGGGACCACGGGTACGAGCAGTACTTC.

In its sample, this clonotype was seen once. The chain couples TRBV12-3 or TRBV12-4 to TRBJ1-5; D is uncertain. V lost 4 bases and J lost 11, with 12 bases in between. This CDR3 has 12 residues. CDR3 loop: CASSSGSQAQHF. The DNA of the CDR3 is TGTGCCAGCAGTTCCGGTTCCCAGGCCCAGCATTTT.

This chain joins TRBV12-3 or TRBV12-4 and TRBJ2-7; 8 bases fit TRBD2. The CDR3 is 17 residues long. V lost 2 bases to trimming and J lost 7 bases; unmatched junction nucleotides: 16. Written as DNA, the CDR3 is TGTGCCAGCAGTTTACGCATCGGGCGGGGGGACGACAATGAGCAGTACTTC. It is translated as CASSLRIGRGDDNEQYF.

This clonotype was recorded many times. The CDR3 bases are TGTGCCAGCAGTGAGCGGACAGGGGGCAAGAAGACCCAGTACTTC. Protein sequence: CASSERTGGKKTQYF. J is TRBJ2-5 and V is TRBV2; 11 bases agree with TRBD1. J lost 6 bases, V lost 3 bases, and 6 bases had no gene match. The CDR3 is made up of 15 amino acids. Per germline, CDR1 SNHLY and CDR2 FYNNEI. Supplemented by reference TRBV2 and TRBJ2-5, the full variable domain reads EPEVTQTPSHQVTQMGQEVILRCVPISNHLYFYWYRQILGQKVEFLVSFYNNEISEKSEIFDDQFSVERPDGSNFTLKIRSTKLEDSAMYFCASSERTGGKKTQYFGPGTRLLVL.

A few counts support this clonotype. The V and J genes are TRBV12-3 or TRBV12-4 and TRBJ2-7; D uncertain. V was cut by 4 bases and J by 6 bases, with 16 bases left in between. CDR3 size: 14 residues. The CDR3 coding sequence is TGTGCCAGCAGTTCTAACATGGAGACGGCCGAGCAGTACTTC. This codes for CASSSNMETAEQYF.

With regard to this clonotype: Given the absence of the conserved phenylalanine or tryptophan at the CDR3 end, a read error is likely. The CDR3 region is CASSPGPPEGNQPQHC. For the CDR3, the DNA is TGCGCCAGCAGCCCAGGACCGCCTGAGGGCAATCAGCCCCAGCATTGT. V gene TRBV4-1 combines with J gene TRBJ1-5; D gene ambiguous. CDR1 and CDR2 (germline): MGHRA, YSYEKL. CDR3 length equals 16 residues. Trimming removed 4 bases from V and 2 bases from J, with 15 bases in between.

This chain joins TRBV6-6 and TRBJ1-1; D is possibly TRBD1 (6 bases). CDR1 is MNHNY and CDR2 is SVGAGI in the germline V gene (reference sequence). There are 13 residues in the CDR3. The ends were cut back, 5 bases at V and 4 bases at J, with 11 bases in the middle. The CDR3: CASSGGAPTEAFF. The DNA of the CDR3 is TGTGCCAGCAGTGGGGGGGCCCCCACTGAAGCTTTCTTT.

J is TRBJ1-2 and V is TRBV19, with a weak D call TRBD1 (5 bases). V was shortened by 4 bases and J by 0 bases, with 15 bases between the two germline ends. The CDR3 contains 16 residues. Germline V lookup: CDR1 LNHDA, CDR2 SQIVND (reference sequence). CDR3 sequence (DNA): TGTGCCAGTAGTAAACGGTCGGGGGTAACTAACTATGGCTACACCTTC. This gives the protein CASSKRSGVTNYGYTF. Complete variable domain (other parts from reference TRBV19 and TRBJ1-2): DGGITQSPKYLFRKEGQNVTLSCEQNLNHDAMYWYRQDPGQGLRLIYYSQIVNDFQKGDIAEGYSVSREKKESFPLTVTSAQKNPTAFYLCASSKRSGVTNYGYTFGSGTRLTVV.